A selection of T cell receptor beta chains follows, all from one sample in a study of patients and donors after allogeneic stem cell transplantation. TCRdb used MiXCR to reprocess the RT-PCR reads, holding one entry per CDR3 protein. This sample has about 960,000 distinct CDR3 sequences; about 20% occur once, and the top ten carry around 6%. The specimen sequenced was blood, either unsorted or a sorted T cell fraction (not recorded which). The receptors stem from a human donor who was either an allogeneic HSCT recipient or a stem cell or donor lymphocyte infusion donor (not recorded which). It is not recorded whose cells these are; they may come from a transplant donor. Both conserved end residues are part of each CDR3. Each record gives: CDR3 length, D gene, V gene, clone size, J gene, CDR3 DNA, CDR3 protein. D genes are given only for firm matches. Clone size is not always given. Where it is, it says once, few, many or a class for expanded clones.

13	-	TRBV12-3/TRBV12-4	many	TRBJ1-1	TGTGCCAGCAGTGACAGAGAGAACACTGAAGCTTTCTTT	CASSDRENTEAFF
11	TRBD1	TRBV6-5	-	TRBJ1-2	TGTACCAGCAGAACAGGGGCTGGCTACACCTTC	CTSRTGAGYTF
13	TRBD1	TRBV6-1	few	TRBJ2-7	TGTGCCAGCAGAAGAACAGGGGTCCACGAGCAGTACTTC	CASRRTGVHEQYF
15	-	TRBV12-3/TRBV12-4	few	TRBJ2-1	TGTGCCAGCAACCGAGGAGCAGGAGGGCCCGGGGAGCAGTTCTTC	CASNRGAGGPGEQFF
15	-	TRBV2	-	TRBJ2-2	TGTGCCAGCCTGATAAACAGGGCTAACACCGGGGAGCTGTTTTTT	CASLINRANTGELFF
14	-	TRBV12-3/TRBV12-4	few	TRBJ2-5	TGTGCCAGCAGTTTAGATACGGGCCAAGAGACCCAGTACTTC	CASSLDTGQETQYF
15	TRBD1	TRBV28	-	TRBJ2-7	TGTGCCAGCAGTTTCCCACAGGGGGAGACCTACGAGCAGTACTTC	CASSFPQGETYEQYF
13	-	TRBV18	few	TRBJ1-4	TGTGCCAGCTCCTGGGCTCGGGATGAAAAACTGTTTTTT	CASSWARDEKLFF
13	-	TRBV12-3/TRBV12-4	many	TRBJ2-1	TGTGCCAGCAGGGAGGGAGGACACAATGAGCAGTTCTTC	CASREGGHNEQFF
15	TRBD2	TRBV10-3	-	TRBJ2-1	TGTGCCATCAGCCTGACTAGCGGGAGGTTAAATGAGCAGTTCTTC	CAISLTSGRLNEQFF
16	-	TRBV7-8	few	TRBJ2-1	TGTGCCAGCAGCTTAGAGGGCGGGCGTCTCTACAATGAGCAGTTCTTC	CASSLEGGRLYNEQFF
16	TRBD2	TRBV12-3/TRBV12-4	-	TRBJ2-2	TGTGCCAGCAGACTGACTAGCGGGGGGGCAGCCGGGGAGCTGTTTTTT	CASRLTSGGAAGELFF
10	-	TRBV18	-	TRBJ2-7	TGCCCTCAGATGACCTACGAGCAGTACTTC	CPQMTYEQYF
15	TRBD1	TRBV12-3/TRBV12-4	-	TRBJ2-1	TGTGCCAGCAGTTTTCATGGACAGGGGCGTGATGAGCAGTTCTTC	CASSFHGQGRDEQFF
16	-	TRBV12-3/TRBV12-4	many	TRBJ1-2	TGTGCCAGCAGTCTCCGGACAGCTCTTCAGGGCTATGGCTACACCTTC	CASSLRTALQGYGYTF
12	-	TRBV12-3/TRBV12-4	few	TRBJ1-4	TGTGCCAGCAGTTTAAGGAATGAAAAACTGTTTTTT	CASSLRNEKLFF
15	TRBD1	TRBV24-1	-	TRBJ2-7	TGTGCCACCAGTGATCAGGGACAGGGGCGCTACGAGCAGTACTTC	CATSDQGQGRYEQYF
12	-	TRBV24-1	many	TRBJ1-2	TGTGCCACCAGTGAGCAGGGTTTTGGCTACACCTTC	CATSEQGFGYTF
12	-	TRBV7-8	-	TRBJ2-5	TGTGCCAGCAGCTCTGCACAAGAGACCCAGTACTTC	CASSSAQETQYF
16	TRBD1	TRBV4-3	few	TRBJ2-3	TGCGCCAGCAGCCGAGGGACAGGGGGTACGGGAGATACGCAGTATTTT	CASSRGTGGTGDTQYF
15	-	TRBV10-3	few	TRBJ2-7	TGTGCCATCGGGAAATACGACAGATTAAAATACGAGCAGTACTTC	CAIGKYDRLKYEQYF
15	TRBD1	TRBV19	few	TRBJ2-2	TGTGCCTCCCTGGGACAGGGTACGATAACCGGGGAGCTGTTTTTT	CASLGQGTITGELFF
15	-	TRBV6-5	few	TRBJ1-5	TGTGCCAGCAGTTCCCTTGGGGACAGCAATCAGCCCCAGCATTTT	CASSSLGDSNQPQHF
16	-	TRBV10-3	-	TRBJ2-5	TGTGCCATCAGTGAGGGGGGCGCCCGACTCCAAGAGACCCAGTACTTC	CAISEGGARLQETQYF
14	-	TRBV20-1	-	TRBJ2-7	TGCAGTGCTAGAGATTTGGGCGTAACCTACGAGCAGTACTTC	CSARDLGVTYEQYF
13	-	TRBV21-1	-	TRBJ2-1	TGTGCCAACAACCAGACTAGTCACAATGAGCAGTTCTTC	CANNQTSHNEQFF
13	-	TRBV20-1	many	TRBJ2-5	TGCAGTGCTAGGGCTTTGTCCGGGGAGACCCAGTACTTC	CSARALSGETQYF
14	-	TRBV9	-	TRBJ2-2	TGTGCCAGCAGCGTAGGAGTGGAGGGCGGGGAGCTGTTTTTT	CASSVGVEGGELFF
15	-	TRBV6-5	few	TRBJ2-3	TGTGCCAGCAGTTACGGGCGGGGACGCACAGATACGCAGTATTTT	CASSYGRGRTDTQYF
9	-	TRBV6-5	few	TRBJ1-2	TGTGCCCCCCTTGGGGGCTACACCTTC	CAPLGGYTF
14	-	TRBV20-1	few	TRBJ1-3	TGCAGTGCTAGAAAGGGTGGAGCTGGAAACACCATATATTTT	CSARKGGAGNTIYF
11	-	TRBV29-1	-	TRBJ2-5	TGCAGCGGCCCATTTGGAGAGACCCAGTACTTC	CSGPFGETQYF
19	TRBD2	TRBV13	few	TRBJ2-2	TGTGCCAGCAGCTTAGGCGTGGCTAGCGGGATTGAAGACACCGGGGAGCTGTTTTTT	CASSLGVASGIEDTGELFF
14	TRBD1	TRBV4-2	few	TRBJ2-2	TGTGCCAGCAGCCATTCACAGGGGTCCGGGGAGCTGTTTTTT	CASSHSQGSGELFF
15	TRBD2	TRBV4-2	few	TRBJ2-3	TGTGCCAGCAGCCAAGAGCGGACTAGCTCAGATACGCAGTATTTT	CASSQERTSSDTQYF
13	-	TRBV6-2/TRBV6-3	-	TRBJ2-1	TGTGCCAGCAGTTACTCCGACCGGAGGGAGCAGTTCTTC	CASSYSDRREQFF
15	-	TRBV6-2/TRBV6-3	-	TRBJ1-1	TGTGCCAGCAGTTACCCCGGGTGGGGTGACACTGAAGCTTTCTTT	CASSYPGWGDTEAFF
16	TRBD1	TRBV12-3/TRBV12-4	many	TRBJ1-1	TGTGCCAGCAGTTCCTTAGGGAAGAGGGGGCACACTGAAGCTTTCTTT	CASSSLGKRGHTEAFF
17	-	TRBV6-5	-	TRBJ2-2	TGTGCCAGCAGTTACAGTGTTGGACTATCTTACACCGGGGAGCTGTTTTTT	CASSYSVGLSYTGELFF
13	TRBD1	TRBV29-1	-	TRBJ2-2	TGCAGCGTTGCCGACAGGGGTCCCGGGGAGCTGTTTTTT	CSVADRGPGELFF
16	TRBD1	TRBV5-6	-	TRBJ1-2	TGTGCCAGCAGCCTCGGGACAGGCTCCCCCTTCTATGGCTACACCTTC	CASSLGTGSPFYGYTF
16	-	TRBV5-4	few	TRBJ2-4	TGTGCCAGCAGCGCGGACAGTCAACTCACGGGAAACATTCAGTACTTC	CASSADSQLTGNIQYF
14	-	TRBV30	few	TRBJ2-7	TGTGCCTGGAGTGTTCTGGGCTTAACCTACGAGCAGTACTTC	CAWSVLGLTYEQYF
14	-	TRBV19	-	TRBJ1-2	TGTGCCAGTAGCACCAAAGAGGACAGACATGGCTACACCTTC	CASSTKEDRHGYTF
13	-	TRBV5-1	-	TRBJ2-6	TGCGCCAGCAGCTTGAGAGGGGCCAACGTCCTGACTTTC	CASSLRGANVLTF